The rows below give T cell receptor beta chains drawn from one sample of a study of T cell repertoires in cytomegalovirus infection. Via MiXCR, TCRdb re-called the reads, giving one row per CDR3 protein. The table records almost 550,000 distinct CDR3 sequences, about 15% of them present only once. Material: CD8+ T cells from PBMCs. The receptors shown here come from a human donor in good health (CMV status not recorded). Some clones in this sample may be carry-over from other donors' samples. CDR3s include the opening cysteine and the closing phenylalanine or tryptophan.

v_gene: TRBV7-6; CDR3aa: CASRPPGAQDTQYF
v_gene: TRBV29-1; CDR3aa: CSVEEGARTDTQYF
v_gene: TRBV12-3/TRBV12-4; CDR3aa: CASSPGPYSGNTIYF
v_gene: TRBV11-2; CDR3aa: CASSLGPAANTEAFF
v_gene: TRBV19; CDR3aa: CASSVRQGNEQFF
v_gene: TRBV3-1; CDR3aa: CASSQDGTANSPLHF
v_gene: TRBV20-1; CDR3aa: CSARGGSGANVLTF
v_gene: TRBV12-5; CDR3aa: CASAPESTTEAFF
v_gene: TRBV27; CDR3aa: CASSYGPSGNQPQHF
v_gene: TRBV15; CDR3aa: CATSRERGGGPHTEAFF